The 7 T cell receptor beta chains reported below all come from one sample, sequenced in a study of cytomegalovirus exposure and HLA in healthy donors. The PCR ran on 60 Vbeta and 13 Jbeta primers. Assay: immunoSEQ multiplex PCR; the TCRdb copy retains only in-frame clones and omits some. The table has approximately 110,000 clones, over 60% seen once; the top ten hold around 4.9%. The specimen was PBMCs. These receptors all come from a man between 25 and 39 years old in good health and CMV-seropositive.

V usage is TRBV5-1 and J usage is TRBJ1-1; 8 nucleotides line up with TRBD1. The germline gives CDR1 SGHRS, CDR2 YFSETQ. The CDR3 has 13 residues. V lost 3 bases and J lost 10; bases outside the gene matches: 8. The CDR3 reads CASSSLTGVAAFF. The DNA of the CDR3 is TGCGCCAGCAGCTCCCTGACAGGGGTTGCAGCTTTCTTT.

This clone was detected a few times. The chain uses TRBV5-1 and TRBJ2-7; 10 positions match TRBD1. This CDR3 has 16 residues. Trimming took 4 bases from V and 6 from J; bases not matched to a gene: 13. Germline V gives CDR1 SGHRS, CDR2 YFSETQ. The CDR3 reads CASSQEGRQGAPEQYF. As DNA, the CDR3 is TGCGCCAGCAGCCAAGAAGGGCGACAGGGGGCGCCCGAGCAGTACTTC.

This clone appeared a few times. Here the CDR3 DNA reads TGTGCCAGCAGCGTACCGGGACAGGGGGGATTGAGCACAGATACGCAGTATTTT. Protein sequence: CASSVPGQGGLSTDTQYF. The V and J genes are TRBV5-6 and TRBJ2-3, with TRBD1 matching 11 bases. The CDR3 has 18 residues. Germline values: CDR1 SGHDT, CDR2 YYEEEE. V shed 4 bases and J 0 bases; nucleotides not matched to a gene: 10. Supplemented by reference TRBV5-6 and TRBJ2-3, the full variable domain reads DAGVTQSPTHLIKTRGQQVTLRCSPKSGHDTVSWYQQALGQGPQFIFQYYEEEERQRGNFPDRFSGHQFPNYSSELNVNALLLGDSALYLCASSVPGQGGLSTDTQYFGPGTRLTVL.

The chain is built from TRBV6-1 and TRBJ2-7; 9 bases match TRBD1. This CDR3 has 15 residues. Trimming cost V 6 bases and J 5 bases; bases outside gene matches: 11. Germline CDR1 is MNHNS and CDR2 is SASEGT. The CDR3 nucleotides are TGTGCCAGCAGGCCATGGGACAGGGCGGCACACGAGCAGTACTTC. Its translation is CASRPWDRAAHEQYF.

CDR3 bases: TGCGCCAGCAGCCGGGCCGTGTCGGGACAGGTGAACAATGAGCAGTTCTTC. Translation gives CASSRAVSGQVNNEQFF. V gene TRBV5-1 combines with J gene TRBJ2-1, with 8 bases fitting TRBD1. V gave up 4 bases and J gave up 5 bases; unmatched junction bases: 14. Germline V gives CDR1 SGHRS, CDR2 YFSETQ. The length of the CDR3 is 17 residues.

Points on this clone: Distinct nucleotide sequences in the sample also encode this CDR3. This chain uses TRBV9 with TRBJ2-7; 9 bases match TRBD1. Germline V CDR1 and CDR2: SGDLS, YYNGEE. The CDR3 extends over 14 amino acids. The ends lost 0 bases at V and 2 bases at J; junction bases unmatched: 0. The CDR3 nucleotides are TGTGCCAGCAGCGTAGGGACAGGGGCCTACGAGCAGTACTTC. This codes for CASSVGTGAYEQYF.

This clone was seen only a few times. In nucleotides, the CDR3 is TGTGCCAGCAGGATGACTAGCGGGGTCTACGAGCAGTACTTC. Translating it yields CASRMTSGVYEQYF. The chain couples TRBV2 to TRBJ2-7, with 11 bases fitting TRBD2. Germline assignment: CDR1 SNHLY and CDR2 FYNNEI. J gave up 3 bases and V 6 bases, and 4 bases lay outside the gene matches. CDR3 length: 14 amino acids.